Listed here are 24 T cell receptor beta chains from one sample, sequenced in a study of T cell changes during pregnancy in multiple sclerosis (dated by TCRdb to about 2019). The method behind the library was the immunoSEQ multiplex PCR assay. In TCRdb, the immuneACCESS table is reduced to in-frame sequences with V and J assigned. These tables do not hold every clone; where another copy was compared, an unresolved V gene accounts for under half, and the others remain unexplained. This sample holds about 70,000 clones; almost 95% were observed only once. The ten top clones hold about 2.2% of the sample. Specimen: peripheral blood, collected before pregnancy. The receptors come from a female donor with multiple sclerosis, enrolled in a pregnancy study.

The gene calls are TRBV5-5 and TRBJ2-3, with a tentative D call TRBD2 (5 bases). Germline assignment: CDR1 SGHKS and CDR2 YYEKEE (reference sequence). V gave up 7 bases and J gave up 2 bases, with 17 bases separating them. CDR3 length equals 15 residues. The CDR3 sequence: CASSPGILLTDTQYF. CDR3 nucleotides: TGTGCCAGCTCCCCCGGGATCCTCCTCACAGATACGCAGTATTTT.

This rearrangement joins TRBV27 to TRBJ2-7, with TRBD1 matching 10 bases. Trimming took 1 base from V and 6 from J; bases not matched to a gene: 6. The CDR3 spans 15 residues. Germline values: CDR1 MNHEY, CDR2 SMNVEV (reference sequence). The CDR3 DNA is TGTGCCAGCAGTTTATTTGAGGGACAGGGGACCGAGCAGTACTTC. It translates to CASSLFEGQGTEQYF.

This chain uses TRBV30 with TRBJ2-1; TRBD2 is a possible D gene (6 bases). This CDR3 has 15 amino acids. The germline V gene encodes CDR1 GTSNPN and CDR2 SVGIG (reference sequence). Trimming stripped 0 bases from V and 9 bases from J, with 18 bases between. The CDR3 loop reads CAWSVLEGVFGEQFF. CDR3 coding DNA: TGTGCCTGGAGTGTACTGGAGGGAGTTTTTGGTGAGCAGTTCTTC.

The chain couples TRBV9 to TRBJ2-7, with D possibly being TRBD1 (5 bases). This CDR3 spans 14 amino acids. The germline V gene encodes CDR1 SGDLS and CDR2 YYNGEE. V was shortened by 0 bases and J by 2 bases, with 9 bases between the two germline ends. CDR3 amino acids: CASSVEPGPYEQYF. DNA of the CDR3: TGTGCCAGCAGCGTAGAACCAGGGCCCTACGAGCAGTACTTC.

The CDR3 nucleotides read TGTGCCAGCAGCCCCAGACCGTCGGGACAGAGGAAGAAGAGGTATGGCTACACCTTC. Amino acids: CASSPRPSGQRKKRYGYTF. The chain has TRBV21-1 and TRBJ1-2; the table's D gene call, TRBD1, was not cross checked with the DNA. TRBV21-1 is described as a pseudogene. This CDR3 is 19 amino acids long.

The chain joins TRBV6-1 to TRBJ2-5; 9 bases agree with TRBD1. V trimming: 6 bases; J trimming: 1 base; junction bases outside the gene matches: 6. The CDR3 runs 15 residues. Germline V CDR1 and CDR2: MNHNS, SASEGT. CDR3 protein: CASRSDRGLQETQYF. For the CDR3, the DNA is TGTGCCAGCAGGTCGGACAGGGGCCTCCAAGAGACCCAGTACTTC.

This chain connects TRBV19 to TRBJ2-1, with D possibly being TRBD2 (5 bases). From germline, CDR1 is LNHDA and CDR2 SQIVND (reference sequence). The CDR3 runs to 15 residues. Trimming took off 2 bases at V and 0 bases at J, with 8 bases between the two ends. This CDR3 reads CASSITGFSYNEQFF. The CDR3 DNA reads TGTGCCAGTAGTATAACGGGATTCTCCTACAATGAGCAGTTCTTC.

The rearrangement links TRBV11-1 to TRBJ1-1; TRBD1 agrees at 9 bases. Germline assignment: CDR1 SGHAT and CDR2 FQDESV (reference sequence). The CDR3 runs to 14 residues. Trimming cost V 0 bases and J 11 bases; bases outside gene matches: 7. The DNA of the CDR3 is TGTGCCAGCAGCTTAGCCGGGACAGGGTATTCGGCTTTCTTT. Encoded protein: CASSLAGTGYSAFF.

The rearrangement links TRBV7-9 to TRBJ2-3, with D perhaps matching TRBD2 (6 bases). The germline V gene has CDR1 SEHNR and CDR2 FQNEAQ (reference sequence). V dropped 6 bases and J dropped 0 bases, with 16 bases sitting between them. The CDR3 length is 16 residues. The CDR3 DNA sequence: TGTGCCAGCAGTACCCGGACTACGCATAGCACAGATACGCAGTATTTT. Translating gives CASSTRTTHSTDTQYF.

This clone was seen once. The rearrangement links TRBV6-1 to TRBJ2-3, with D tentatively TRBD2 (6 bases). CDR1 is MNHNS and CDR2 is SASEGT in the germline V gene. Deletions cut 3 bases from V and 0 bases from J, with 16 bases between. This CDR3 spans 17 amino acids. In DNA, the CDR3 is TGTGCCAGCAGTGACATGCGACGGGGGTATAGCACAGATACGCAGTATTTT. Translation: CASSDMRRGYSTDTQYF.

The chain uses TRBV5-8 and TRBJ2-6; tentatively, D is TRBD2 (6 bases). Germline V lookup: CDR1 SGHTS, CDR2 YDEGEE. The V gene lost 7 bases and the J gene lost 2 bases, with 16 bases spanning the gap. This CDR3 contains 16 residues. The CDR3 protein is CASGAGSGTGANVLTF. As DNA, the CDR3 is TGTGCCAGCGGTGCCGGGAGTGGAACTGGGGCCAACGTCCTGACTTTC.

V is TRBV4-3 and J is TRBJ1-2, with a tentative D call TRBD1 (5 bases). Germline values: CDR1 LGHNA, CDR2 YSLEER. The V end was cut by 0 bases, the J end by 5 bases, with 13 bases between. This CDR3 is 15 amino acids long. This chain's CDR3 is CASSQDLRQPYGYTF. As DNA, the CDR3 is TGCGCCAGCAGCCAAGATCTGAGACAGCCATATGGCTACACCTTC.

This clone showed up just a few times. The chain combines TRBV6-1 with TRBJ1-5, with unresolved D. Germline CDR1 reads MNHNS; CDR2 reads SASEGT. The CDR3 is 16 amino acids. The V and J ends lost 0 bases and 0 bases respectively, with 9 bases between them. The CDR3 nucleotides are TGTGCCAGCAGTGAAGCGGGAGGGATTAGCAATCAGCCCCAGCATTTT. It specifies CASSEAGGISNQPQHF.

The genes are TRBV15 and TRBJ2-3, with D unresolved. CDR3 size: 13 residues. Per germline, CDR1 LNHNV and CDR2 YYDKDF (reference sequence). The V gene lost 4 bases and the J gene lost 3 bases, with 8 bases spanning the gap. The CDR3 loop is CATSISVTDTQYF. DNA for the CDR3: TGTGCCACCAGCATAAGCGTAACAGATACGCAGTATTTT.

The rearrangement links TRBV14 to TRBJ2-7, with TRBD2 matching over 8 bases. Unmatched junction bases numbered 8, after V lost 4 bases and J lost 0 bases. The CDR3 totals 16 residues. Germline lookup yields CDR1 SGHDN and CDR2 FVKESK. The CDR3 region has the DNA TGTGCCAGCAGCCGGGCTGGAGGGACTAGCTCCTACGAGCAGTACTTC. It encodes CASSRAGGTSSYEQYF.

This clone is deemed medium-sized. The chain uses TRBV6-5 and TRBJ2-7; TRBD1 matches 9 bases. V shed 0 bases and J 6 bases; nucleotides not matched to a gene: 9. Germline-derived CDR1 and CDR2 are MNHEY and SVGAGI. This CDR3 has 16 residues. The CDR3 bases are TGTGCCAGCAGTTACTCGGTTGGGACAGGGAGCAGCGAGCAGTACTTC. This codes for CASSYSVGTGSSEQYF.

This chain uses TRBV4-2 with TRBJ2-1, with 13 bases matching TRBD2. The CDR3 contains 18 residues. The V segment lost 2 bases and the J segment 6 bases; nucleotides outside the gene matches: 10. In germline, CDR1 is LGHNA, CDR2 YNFKEQ. The CDR3 sequence is CASSQFLGTSGKGNEQFF. The CDR3 DNA is TGTGCCAGCAGCCAATTCCTAGGGACTAGCGGGAAGGGCAATGAGCAGTTCTTC.

The J gene is TRBJ2-1, the V gene TRBV10-3, with D unclear. Trimming took 10 bases from V and 4 from J, leaving 17 bases between them. The germline CDR1 and CDR2 sequences are ENHRY and SYGVKD. The CDR3 loop spans 14 amino acids. The DNA of the CDR3 is TGTGCCACCAGGCATTCGACAACTTACAATGAGCAGTTCTTC. As protein: CATRHSTTYNEQFF.

This sequence joins TRBV29-1 and TRBJ1-1; unclear D gene. The CDR3 is made up of 14 amino acids. Germline V CDR1 and CDR2: SQVTM, ANQGSEA. V lost 5 bases and J 4 bases, leaving 17 bases between the germline ends. For the CDR3, the DNA is TGCAGCGTTATCCGTTTGGCAGGAGGCACTGAAGCTTTCTTT. This codes for CSVIRLAGGTEAFF.

The chain employs TRBV5-6 and TRBJ2-7; 9 bases are shared with TRBD2. Germline loops: CDR1 SGHDT, CDR2 YYEEEE. CDR3 length: 17 residues. V lost 0 bases, J lost 2 bases, and 9 bases stayed unmatched. The CDR3 nucleotides read TGTGCCAGCAGCTTGGAATCGGCGGGAGGGCCTGCCTACGAGCAGTACTTC. Protein: CASSLESAGGPAYEQYF.

CDR3 coding DNA: TGCGCCAGCAGCCGTTTACGACAGGGTAAGAACACTGAAGCTTTCTTT. It translates to CASSRLRQGKNTEAFF. The chain combines TRBV5-1 with TRBJ1-1, with 7 bases matching TRBD1. The V and J ends lost 4 bases and 1 base, in that order; junction bases with no gene match: 10. Germline-derived CDR1 and CDR2 are SGHRS and YFSETQ. The CDR3 covers 16 residues.

The J gene is TRBJ1-5, the V gene TRBV27; TRBD1 might be the D (5 bases). Trimming cost V 5 bases and J 5 bases, with 16 bases left between them. CDR3 length: 15 residues. The germline V gene encodes CDR1 MNHEY and CDR2 SMNVEV (reference sequence). The CDR3 reads CASSPLGRADQPQHF. For the CDR3, the DNA is TGTGCCAGCAGTCCCCTCGGCAGGGCGGATCAGCCCCAGCATTTT.

V is TRBV6-6 and J is TRBJ1-3, with D perhaps matching TRBD1 (5 bases). Trimming took 7 bases from V and 0 from J, leaving 13 bases between them. The CDR3 is 15 amino acids. In germline, CDR1 is MNHNY, CDR2 SVGAGI (reference sequence). CDR3 protein: CASTLLDISGNTIYF. The CDR3, as DNA: TGTGCCAGCACTCTGCTGGACATCTCTGGAAACACCATATATTTT.

The chain couples TRBV11-3 to TRBJ2-7, with D tentatively TRBD2 (6 bases). Germline CDR1 is SGHNT and CDR2 is YENEEA. V lost 5 bases, J lost 3 bases, and 11 bases lay in between. The CDR3 length is 13 residues. This CDR3 is CASSPRDGYEQYF. CDR3 in DNA: TGTGCCAGCAGCCCGCGGGACGGCTACGAGCAGTACTTC. Together with reference TRBV11-3 and TRBJ2-7, the CDR3 gives the full variable domain: EAGVVQSPRYKIIEKKQPVAFWCNPISGHNTLYWYLQNLGQGPELLIRYENEEAVDDSQLPKDRFSAERLKGVDSTLKIQPAELGDSAVYLCASSPRDGYEQYFGPGTRLTVT.